Listed below are T cell receptor beta chains from one sample, sequenced in a study of vaccination and CD4 T cells after COVID-19. TCRdb itself ran the PCR reads through MiXCR, one entry per CDR3 protein. This sample has roughly 7,400 distinct CDR3 sequences; approximately 35% occur once, and the top ten carry around 17%. Which antigens these TCRs recognize remains unknown. The sample taken for sequencing was CD4+ T cells from blood, cultured in vitro. The receptor set was obtained from a human donor in good health. CDR3s leave out the opening cysteine and the closing phenylalanine or tryptophan. Fields, in order: CDR3 protein, V gene, clone size. Not all rows give a size; the values are once, few, many and, for expanded clones, a class.

CDR3: SASREGRSLREF; V: TRBV20-1; size: NA
CDR3: SAVFGNTEAF; V: TRBV20-1; size: NA
CDR3: ASSQGGGRGYEQF; V: TRBV4-1; size: NA
CDR3: ASSDWGQGVSRSGYT; V: TRBV6-1; size: NA
CDR3: ASNPRGASTDTQY; V: TRBV9; size: NA
CDR3: AISDSGFNYGYT; V: TRBV10-3; size: NA
CDR3: SASSGGNTDTQY; V: TRBV20-1; size: NA
CDR3: ASSSDGFSGNTIY; V: TRBV7-9; size: few
CDR3: ASSLDVLGGRGTQY; V: TRBV11-2; size: NA
CDR3: ASSIGQGDLH; V: TRBV19; size: NA
CDR3: ASSLDPRTGYSGNTIY; V: TRBV7-8; size: NA
CDR3: SARGSSGLAGDGTGELF; V: TRBV20-1; size: NA
CDR3: SARTTHNSPLH; V: TRBV20-1; size: few
CDR3: AASRGPTEAF; V: TRBV7-9; size: few
CDR3: ASSVGGVDTEAF; V: TRBV9; size: NA
CDR3: ASSSGTNTGELF; V: TRBV18; size: NA
CDR3: ASSYVNLGGYT; V: TRBV6-2/TRBV6-3; size: NA
CDR3: ASSDTLRTVMNTEAF; V: TRBV5-1; size: NA
CDR3: ASSYDFRGETQY; V: TRBV6-5; size: NA
CDR3: ASMGTEAF; V: TRBV19; size: large
CDR3: SVDLARGRSYEQY; V: TRBV29-1; size: few
CDR3: ASSLRDGASGKLF; V: TRBV6-1; size: NA
CDR3: ASSTQGGQPQH; V: TRBV19; size: NA
CDR3: ASSLDSLWNTGELF; V: TRBV7-2; size: few
CDR3: ASSFIRGGRGSNYGYT; V: TRBV5-1; size: NA
CDR3: ASSLAGVWDTQY; V: TRBV27; size: NA
CDR3: ASSFHNRQRSYNSPLH; V: TRBV28; size: once
CDR3: ASSVTGIYNEQF; V: TRBV7-9; size: few
CDR3: ASRRGTSSNQPQH; V: TRBV7-6; size: NA
CDR3: ASSQSRGPYGYT; V: TRBV4-3; size: few
CDR3: ASSLVGFSGRGPGEQY; V: TRBV5-1; size: NA
CDR3: ASSLVEEGNSPLH; V: TRBV12-3/TRBV12-4; size: few
CDR3: ASSYSTGGWNTEAF; V: TRBV6-5; size: NA
CDR3: ASSLRTVYNSPLH; V: TRBV5-6; size: NA
CDR3: ASSFSQNYGYT; V: TRBV11-2; size: NA
CDR3: AWSRVRTDSNQPQH; V: TRBV30; size: few
CDR3: ASSDEETQY; V: TRBV2; size: NA
CDR3: ASIPSGRMNTEAF; V: TRBV6-1; size: NA
CDR3: SARERGAHTEAF; V: TRBV20-1; size: NA
CDR3: ASSQGDTYNEQF; V: TRBV28; size: NA
CDR3: ASSLSGVTGELF; V: TRBV7-2; size: few
CDR3: ASRSLNTGELF; V: TRBV27; size: few
CDR3: ASSLHRVPSSGNTIY; V: TRBV5-4; size: NA
CDR3: SARDQVSGSRSYNEQF; V: TRBV20-1; size: NA
CDR3: ASRRTPTTKLTGELF; V: TRBV12-3/TRBV12-4; size: NA
CDR3: ASSGSGGQETQY; V: TRBV2; size: NA
CDR3: ASSPRTASNQPQH; V: TRBV27; size: NA
CDR3: SAREQGGHYGYT; V: TRBV20-1; size: few
CDR3: ASSLGEVLGGETQY; V: TRBV7-9; size: few
CDR3: ASSFEGLGNEQF; V: TRBV7-2; size: NA
CDR3: ASSLRDRLGGEQY; V: TRBV19; size: few
CDR3: SASNPAEQF; V: TRBV20-1; size: NA
CDR3: SAGPVGTFYEQY; V: TRBV20-1; size: NA
CDR3: ASSQAARALYQETQY; V: TRBV14; size: few
CDR3: AISATGGTTDTQY; V: TRBV10-3; size: few
CDR3: ASTPRGQSNEKLF; V: TRBV7-2; size: NA
CDR3: ASSYSLRTYEQY; V: TRBV6-2/TRBV6-3; size: few